This TCR beta chain was obtained from a study of cytomegalovirus exposure and HLA in healthy donors (dated by TCRdb to the late 2010s). For the study in its entirety: According to a later analysis, the 120 or so validation repertoires were produced on the same platform as the approximately 620 repertoires of the first cohort. The aim of the study was to test whether cataloging public T cell receptors could identify signatures of past pathogen exposure. A separate validation cohort of 100 to 150 different subjects was used in addition to the roughly 700-subject first cohort. To predict cytomegalovirus infection status, the study combined high-throughput TCR immunosequencing, statistical association of individual TCRs with disease status, and machine learning.

Paper-wide results and their limitations: Subsequent analysis determined that TCRs grouped into clusters in the first cohort also showed a tendency toward co-occurrence across the roughly 120 validation repertoires, and 85% to 95% of cluster scores exceeded 0. Most TCR sequences were observed very rarely across donors, whereas some public TCRs were present in many individuals. The authors suggested that the approach could potentially be generalized to other disease states and immunological phenotypes. The study gave a list of about 170 TCR beta chains associated with cytomegalovirus. All 120 or so repertoires were used to score co-occurrence in the validation cohort in a later analysis, because that analysis had no HLA typing for the cohort. In both the original and validation cohorts, the classifier was reported to diagnose cytomegalovirus status with high specificity and sensitivity. In vitro tests confirmed that a few of the cytomegalovirus-associated TCR beta chains recognize cytomegalovirus antigens.

Library method: the immunoSEQ multiplex PCR assay. The study's processing was this. To diagnose cytomegalovirus status from the catalog of TCR beta chain sequences, a statistical classification framework was built. TCRdb carries this immuneACCESS record with in-frame sequences only. Its versions omit some clonotypes, under half of them owing to an unresolved V gene in the studies checked, with the rest unexplained. That table gives V, J and clone size, and the DNA gave D and trimming. The table for this sample lists 140,000 or so clones; approximately 91% of them were counted only once. The ten largest clones add up to approximately 0.7% of the sample. Worth noting for this clone: The target of this receptor is not known. No clone much larger than this one lies a single base away; base qualities are absent.

The CDR3 covers 14 residues, taking in both the cysteine and the phenylalanine. Left in the record is the CDR3 DNA by itself, 42 bases read in frame from the first base. CDR1 is given as SGHAT and CDR2 as FQNNGV, both from the germline V gene. V has 3 bases trimmed and J has 5 bases trimmed; junction bases matching no gene number 6. Donors formed part of the validation cohort, which comprised over a hundred subjects and was distinct from the first cohort of several hundred subjects. The clonotype originates from a man between 18 and 29 years old in good health and CMV-seronegative. The sequence links TRBV11-2 to TRBJ2-5; 7 central nucleotides agree with TRBD2. Specimen: PBMCs. The nucleotide sequence is TGTGCCAGCAGCTTCGGCGGGGGAAGGGAGACCCAGTACTTC. It encodes CASSFGGGRETQYF.